The source of this T cell receptor (beta chain) is a study of T cell responses to AZD1222 COVID-19 vaccine. Findings and limits, study-wide: Donors in the cohort were predominantly white British and more often female, and clonal diversity was possibly underestimated. Seropositivity was recorded at baseline in only a handful of AZD1222 recipients. The peak T cell response came first, and repertoires were sampled only after it.

Germline V gene data show CDR1 as SEHNR and CDR2 as FQNEAQ (reference sequence). Trimming took 1 base from V and 5 from J, leaving 14 bases between them. This CDR3 is built from 15 residues. For this clone: Its specificity is not known.

Second-dose timings of about 4 or about 12 weeks were pooled. Assay used: immunoSEQ multiplex PCR; TCRdb lists only in-frame clones, some missing. The sample has approximately 150,000 clones, about 82% seen once. The sequencing used peripheral blood, collected 28 days after the second AZD1222 dose. The clonotype comes from an adult who received the AZD1222 COVID-19 vaccine. V gene TRBV7-9 combines with J gene TRBJ1-2; D is perhaps TRBD1 (6 bases). The CDR3 region has the DNA TGTGCCAGCAGCTTAGAGGCAGGGGACTCTTATGGCTACACCTTC. Translation: CASSLEAGDSYGYTF.